This TCR beta chain was captured in a study of spatial heterogeneity in lung cancer. The time point denotes: sample taken at primary tumor resection. Extraction of whole RNA from tumor, nontumor lung or frozen PBMC preceded unsorted sequencing. Germline values: CDR1 SQVTM, CDR2 ANQGSEA. J gave up 5 bases and V 3 bases, and 5 bases lay outside the gene matches. The CDR3 contains 13 residues. TCRdb passed the 5' RACE reads through MiXCR, listing each CDR3 protein once. Of about 60,000 distinct CDR3 sequences detected, approximately 8.9% appear once; the ten largest clones hold roughly 16%. This chain connects TRBV29-1 to TRBJ1-1, with 8 bases fitting TRBD1. The TCR was taken from a female donor with early-stage non-small cell lung cancer. The specimen was PBMCs, collected at surgery. The DNA of the CDR3 is TGCAGCGTTGAGGCAGGGGGCGGAACTGAAGCTTTCTTT. Its translation is CSVEAGGGTEAFF.